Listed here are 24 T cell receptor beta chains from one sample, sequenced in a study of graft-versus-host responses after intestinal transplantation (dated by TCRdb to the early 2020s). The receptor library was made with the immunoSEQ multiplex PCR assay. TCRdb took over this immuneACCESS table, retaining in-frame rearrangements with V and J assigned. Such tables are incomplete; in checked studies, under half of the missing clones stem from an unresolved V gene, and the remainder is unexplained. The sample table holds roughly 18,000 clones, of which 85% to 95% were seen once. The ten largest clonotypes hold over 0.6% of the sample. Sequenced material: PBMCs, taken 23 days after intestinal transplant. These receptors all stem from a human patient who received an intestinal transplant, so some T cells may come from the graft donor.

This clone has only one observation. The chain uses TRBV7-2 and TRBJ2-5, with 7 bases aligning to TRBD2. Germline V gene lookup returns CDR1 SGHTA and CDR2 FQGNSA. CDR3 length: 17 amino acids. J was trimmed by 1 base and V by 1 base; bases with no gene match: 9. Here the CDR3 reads CASSLGRLAESQETQYF. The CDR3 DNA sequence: TGTGCCAGCAGCTTAGGAAGGCTAGCGGAGTCCCAAGAGACCCAGTACTTC. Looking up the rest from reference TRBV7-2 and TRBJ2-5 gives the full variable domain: GAGVSQSPSNKVTEKGKDVELRCDPISGHTALYWYRQSLGQGLEFLIYFQGNSAPDKSGLPSDRFSAERTGGSVSTLTIQRTQQEDSAVYLCASSLGRLAESQETQYFGPGTRLLVL.

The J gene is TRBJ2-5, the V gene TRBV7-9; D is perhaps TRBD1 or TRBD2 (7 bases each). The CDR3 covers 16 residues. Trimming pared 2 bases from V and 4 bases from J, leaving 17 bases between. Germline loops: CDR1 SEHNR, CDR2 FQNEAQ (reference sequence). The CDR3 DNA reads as TGTGCCAGCAGCTTATTGGACCCCAGGGGGGGAGAGACCCAGTACTTC. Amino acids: CASSLLDPRGGETQYF.

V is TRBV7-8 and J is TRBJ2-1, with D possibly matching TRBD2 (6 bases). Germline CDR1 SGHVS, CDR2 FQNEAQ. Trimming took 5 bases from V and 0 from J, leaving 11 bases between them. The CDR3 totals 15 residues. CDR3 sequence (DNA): TGTGCCAGCAGCGCGGGACTGAGCTCCTACAATGAGCAGTTCTTC. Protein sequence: CASSAGLSSYNEQFF. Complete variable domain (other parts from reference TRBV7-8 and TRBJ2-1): GAGVSQSPRYKVAKRGQDVALRCDPISGHVSLFWYQQALGQGPEFLTYFQNEAQLDKSGLPSDRFFAERPEGSVSTLKIQRTQQEDSAVYLCASSAGLSSYNEQFFGPGTRLTVL.

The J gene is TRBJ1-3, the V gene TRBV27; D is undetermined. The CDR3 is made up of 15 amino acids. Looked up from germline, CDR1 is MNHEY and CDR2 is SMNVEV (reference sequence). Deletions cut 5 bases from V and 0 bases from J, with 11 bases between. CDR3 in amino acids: CASSPSTSSGNTIYF. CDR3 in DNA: TGTGCCAGCAGTCCCTCGACAAGCTCTGGAAACACCATATATTTT.

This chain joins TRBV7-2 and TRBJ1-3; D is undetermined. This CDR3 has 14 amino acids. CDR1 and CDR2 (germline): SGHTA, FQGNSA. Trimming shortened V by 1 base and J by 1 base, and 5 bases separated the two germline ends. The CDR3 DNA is TGTGCCAGCAGCTTAGGGGGTTCTGGAAACACCATATATTTT. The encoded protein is CASSLGGSGNTIYF.

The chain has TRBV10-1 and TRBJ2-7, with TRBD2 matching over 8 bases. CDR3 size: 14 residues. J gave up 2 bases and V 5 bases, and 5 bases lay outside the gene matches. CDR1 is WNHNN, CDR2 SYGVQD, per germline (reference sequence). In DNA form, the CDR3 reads TGCGCCAGCAGTCGGGGGGGCTCCCCCTACGAGCAGTACTTC. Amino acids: CASSRGGSPYEQYF.

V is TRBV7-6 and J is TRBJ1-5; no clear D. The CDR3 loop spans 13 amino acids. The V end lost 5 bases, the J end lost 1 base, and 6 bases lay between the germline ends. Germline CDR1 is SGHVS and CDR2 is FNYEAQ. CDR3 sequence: CASSPDSNQPQHF. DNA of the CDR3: TGTGCCAGCAGCCCCGACAGCAATCAGCCCCAGCATTTT.

The CDR3 reads CASSQVQSSYEQYF. CDR3 in DNA: TGCGCCAGCAGCCAAGTCCAGAGCTCCTACGAGCAGTACTTC. V usage is TRBV4-3 and J usage is TRBJ2-7; D not certain. The germline V gene encodes CDR1 LGHNA and CDR2 YSLEER. Trimming pared 1 base from V and 0 bases from J, leaving 7 bases between. This CDR3 has 14 residues.

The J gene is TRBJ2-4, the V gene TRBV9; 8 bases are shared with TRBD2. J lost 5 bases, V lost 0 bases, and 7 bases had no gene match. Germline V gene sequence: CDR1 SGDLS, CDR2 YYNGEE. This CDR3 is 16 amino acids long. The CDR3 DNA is TGTGCCAGCAGCGTAGCCCTAGCGGGTCGCGAAAACATTCAGTACTTC. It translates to CASSVALAGRENIQYF.

DNA of the CDR3: TGTGCCAGCAGCTTCTGGAGGGCCCTACACAACAATGAGCAGTTCTTC. Its protein is CASSFWRALHNNEQFF. This chain links TRBV12-1 with TRBJ2-1; the D call in the table, TRBD2, was not verified against the DNA. TRBV12-1 is listed as a pseudogene. The CDR3 is 16 amino acids.

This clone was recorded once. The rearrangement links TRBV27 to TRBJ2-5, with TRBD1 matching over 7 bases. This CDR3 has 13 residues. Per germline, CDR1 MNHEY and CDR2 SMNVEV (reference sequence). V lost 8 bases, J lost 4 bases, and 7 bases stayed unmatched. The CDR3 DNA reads TGTGCCAGCGGGTTGACAGGGACAGAGACCCAGTACTTC. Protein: CASGLTGTETQYF.

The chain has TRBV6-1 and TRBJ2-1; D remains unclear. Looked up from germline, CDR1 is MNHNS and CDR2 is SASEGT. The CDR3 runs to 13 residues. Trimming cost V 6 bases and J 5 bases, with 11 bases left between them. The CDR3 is CASSVLPDNEQFF. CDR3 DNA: TGTGCCAGCAGCGTTCTGCCGGACAATGAGCAGTTCTTC.

CDR3 residues: CASRRGGYTGELFF. The CDR3 DNA follows: TGTGCCAGCAGAAGGGGGGGGTACACCGGGGAGCTGTTTTTT. V and J are TRBV6-1 and TRBJ2-2; possible D gene TRBD2, 7 bases. Trimming cost V 6 bases and J 3 bases, with 11 bases left between them. The CDR3 sequence is 14 residues long. Germline values: CDR1 MNHNS, CDR2 SASEGT.

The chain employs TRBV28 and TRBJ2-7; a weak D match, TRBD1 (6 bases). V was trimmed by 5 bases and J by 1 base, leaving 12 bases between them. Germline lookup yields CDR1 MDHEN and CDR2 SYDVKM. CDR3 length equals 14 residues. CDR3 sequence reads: CASSQGTPSYEQYF. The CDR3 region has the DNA TGTGCCAGCAGTCAGGGGACGCCTTCCTACGAGCAGTACTTC.

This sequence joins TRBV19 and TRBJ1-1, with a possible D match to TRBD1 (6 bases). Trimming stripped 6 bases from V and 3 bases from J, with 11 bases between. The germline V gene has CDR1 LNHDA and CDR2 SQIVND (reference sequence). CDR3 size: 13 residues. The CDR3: CASRRGWDTEAFF. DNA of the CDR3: TGTGCCAGTAGGAGGGGGTGGGACACTGAAGCTTTCTTT.

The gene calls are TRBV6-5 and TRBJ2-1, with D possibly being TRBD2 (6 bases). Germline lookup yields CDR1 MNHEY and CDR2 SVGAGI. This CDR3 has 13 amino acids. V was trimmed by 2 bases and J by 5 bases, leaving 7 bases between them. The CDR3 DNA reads TGTGCCAGCAGTTACCGCGGGAACAATGAGCAGTTCTTC. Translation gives CASSYRGNNEQFF.

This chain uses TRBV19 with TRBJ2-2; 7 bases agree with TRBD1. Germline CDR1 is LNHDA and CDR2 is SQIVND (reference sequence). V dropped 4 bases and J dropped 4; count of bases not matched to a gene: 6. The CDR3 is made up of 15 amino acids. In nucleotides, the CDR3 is TGTGCCAGTAGTACGGACAGGATCAGCACCGGGGAGCTGTTTTTT. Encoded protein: CASSTDRISTGELFF.

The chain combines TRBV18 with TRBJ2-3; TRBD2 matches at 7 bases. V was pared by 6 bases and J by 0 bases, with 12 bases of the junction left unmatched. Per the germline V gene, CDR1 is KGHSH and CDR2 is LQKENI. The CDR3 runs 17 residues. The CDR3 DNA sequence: TGTGCCAGCTCCCTCGCGGGAGATGGTTGGAGCACAGATACGCAGTATTTT. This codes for CASSLAGDGWSTDTQYF.

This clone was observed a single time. The CDR3 DNA reads as TGTGCCAGCTCACCCGAACGACAGGGGGCTGGAAACACCATATATTTT. Residues: CASSPERQGAGNTIYF. The chain uses TRBV18 and TRBJ1-3; 9 nucleotides match TRBD1. Trimming took 3 bases from V and 2 from J; bases not matched to a gene: 5. Germline V CDR1 and CDR2: KGHSH, LQKENI. This CDR3 is 16 amino acids long. The variable domain in full, with the rest retrieved from reference TRBV18 and TRBJ1-3, is NAGVMQNPRHLVRRRGQEARLRCSPMKGHSHVYWYRQLPEEGLKFMVYLQKENIIDESGMPKERFSAEFPKEGPSILRIQQVVRGDSAAYFCASSPERQGAGNTIYFGEGSWLTVV.

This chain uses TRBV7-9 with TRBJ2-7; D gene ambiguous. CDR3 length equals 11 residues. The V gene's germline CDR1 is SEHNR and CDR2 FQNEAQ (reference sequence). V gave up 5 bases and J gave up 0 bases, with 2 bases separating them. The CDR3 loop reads CASSHSYEQYF. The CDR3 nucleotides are TGTGCCAGCAGCCACTCCTACGAGCAGTACTTC.

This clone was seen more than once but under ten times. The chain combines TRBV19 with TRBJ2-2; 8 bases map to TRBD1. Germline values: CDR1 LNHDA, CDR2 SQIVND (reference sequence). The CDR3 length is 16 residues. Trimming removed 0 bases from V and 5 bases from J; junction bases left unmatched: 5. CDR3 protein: CASSIDRQGWTGELFF. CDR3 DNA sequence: TGTGCCAGTAGTATAGATCGACAGGGGTGGACCGGGGAGCTGTTTTTT.

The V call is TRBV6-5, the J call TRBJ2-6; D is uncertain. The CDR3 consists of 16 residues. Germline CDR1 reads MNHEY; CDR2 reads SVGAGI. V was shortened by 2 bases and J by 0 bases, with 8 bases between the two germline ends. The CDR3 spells CASSYAGGSGANVLTF. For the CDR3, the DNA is TGTGCCAGCAGTTACGCAGGCGGCTCTGGGGCCAACGTCCTGACTTTC.

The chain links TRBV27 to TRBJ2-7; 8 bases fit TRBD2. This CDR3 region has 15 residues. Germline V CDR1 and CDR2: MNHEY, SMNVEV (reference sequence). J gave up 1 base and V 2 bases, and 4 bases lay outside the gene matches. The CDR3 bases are TGTGCCAGCAGTTTAGTCGCGGGAGGTTCCTACGAGCAGTACTTC. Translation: CASSLVAGGSYEQYF.

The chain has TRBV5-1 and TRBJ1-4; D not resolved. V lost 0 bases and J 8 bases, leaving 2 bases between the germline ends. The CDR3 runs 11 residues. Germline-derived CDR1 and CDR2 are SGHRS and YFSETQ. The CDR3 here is CASSLDEKLFF. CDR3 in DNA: TGCGCCAGCAGCTTGGACGAAAAACTGTTTTTT.